The sequence of this T cell receptor beta chain was determined in a study of cytomegalovirus exposure and HLA in healthy donors. It was with 60 Vbeta and 13 Jbeta primers that the PCR ran. Profiled with immunoSEQ multiplex PCR; TCRdb holds only in-frame clones, not every one. The sample gives about 130,000 clones, 82% of which show up once; more than 0.9% is in the top ten. This CDR3 has 18 residues. After removal of 1 base from V and 5 bases from J, the junction contained 7 bases not matched to a gene. CDR1 is SGHRS, CDR2 YFSETQ, per germline. This TCR derives from a boy younger than 18 in good health and CMV-seronegative. This sequence joins TRBV5-1 and TRBJ2-2; 14 bases align to TRBD2. Sequences were obtained from PBMCs. DNA for the CDR3: TGCGCCAGCAGCTTGCGGGGGACTAGCGGGAGTCGGACCGGGGAGCTGTTTTTT. It encodes CASSLRGTSGSRTGELFF.